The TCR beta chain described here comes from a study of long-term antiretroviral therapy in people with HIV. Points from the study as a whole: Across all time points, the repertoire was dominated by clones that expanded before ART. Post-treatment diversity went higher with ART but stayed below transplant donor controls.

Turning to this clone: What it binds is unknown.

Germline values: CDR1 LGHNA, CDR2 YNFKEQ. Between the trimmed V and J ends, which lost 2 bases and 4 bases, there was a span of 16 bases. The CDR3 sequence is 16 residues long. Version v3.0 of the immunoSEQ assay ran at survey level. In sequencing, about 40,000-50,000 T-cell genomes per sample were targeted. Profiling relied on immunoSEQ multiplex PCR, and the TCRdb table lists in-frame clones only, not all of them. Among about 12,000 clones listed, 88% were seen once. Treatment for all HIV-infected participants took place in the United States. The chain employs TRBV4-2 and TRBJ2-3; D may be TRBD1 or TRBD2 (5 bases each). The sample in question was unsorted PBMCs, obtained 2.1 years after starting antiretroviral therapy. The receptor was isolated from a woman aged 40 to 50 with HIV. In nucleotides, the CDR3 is TGTGCCAGCAGCCAACCTAAGGGGAGTATTTCAGATACGCAGTATTTT. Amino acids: CASSQPKGSISDTQYF.